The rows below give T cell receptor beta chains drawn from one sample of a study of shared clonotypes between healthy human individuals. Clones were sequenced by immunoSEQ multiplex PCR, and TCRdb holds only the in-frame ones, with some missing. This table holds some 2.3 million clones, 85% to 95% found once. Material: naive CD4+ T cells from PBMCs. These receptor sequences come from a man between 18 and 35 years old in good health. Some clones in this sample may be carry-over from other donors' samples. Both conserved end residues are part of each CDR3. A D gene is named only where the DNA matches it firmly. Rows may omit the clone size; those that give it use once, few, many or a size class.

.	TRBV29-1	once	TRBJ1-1	CSVGGQGSGRAFF	TGCAGCGTTGGAGGGCAGGGGTCCGGTAGGGCTTTCTTT
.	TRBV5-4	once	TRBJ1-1	CASSLDQGTEAFF	TGTGCCAGCAGCTTGGACCAAGGGACTGAAGCTTTCTTT
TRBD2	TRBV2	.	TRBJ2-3	CASSDGLAGVDTQYF	TGTGCCAGCAGTGACGGGCTAGCGGGAGTTGATACGCAGTATTTT
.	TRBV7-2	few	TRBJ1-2	CASSHTRVDYGYTF	TGTGCCAGCAGCCATACTCGGGTAGACTATGGCTACACCTTC
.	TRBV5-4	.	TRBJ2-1	CASSLAERQSPFF	TGTGCCAGCAGCTTGGCCGAGCGCCAAAGTCCGTTCTTC
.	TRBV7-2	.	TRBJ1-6	CASSSHVAVRPLHF	TGTGCCAGCAGCTCCCATGTGGCCGTTAGACCCCTCCACTTT
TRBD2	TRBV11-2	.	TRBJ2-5	CASSLRLAGDQETQYF	TGTGCCAGCAGCTTACGACTAGCGGGAGACCAAGAGACCCAGTACTTC
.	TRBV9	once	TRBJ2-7	CASSLNLGGEQYF	TGTGCCAGCAGCCTAAACTTGGGCGGCGAGCAGTACTTC
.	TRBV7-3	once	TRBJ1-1	CASSRSGNTEAFF	TGTGCCAGCAGTCGATCCGGGAACACTGAAGCTTTCTTT
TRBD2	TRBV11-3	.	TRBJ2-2	CASSRTSGVNTGELFF	TGTGCCAGCAGCCGGACTAGCGGGGTGAACACCGGGGAGCTGTTTTTT
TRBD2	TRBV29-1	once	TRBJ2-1	CSVEESLAGHLLTGEQFF	TGCAGCGTTGAAGAATCCCTAGCGGGACACCTTCTCACAGGAGAGCAGTTCTTC
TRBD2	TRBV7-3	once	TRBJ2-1	CASSLGPRESVEQFF	TGTGCCAGCAGCCTAGGGCCGCGGGAGTCAGTTGAGCAGTTCTTC
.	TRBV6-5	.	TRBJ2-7	CASSSHNLLGLGEQYF	TGTGCCAGCAGTTCTCACAATTTGTTGGGGCTAGGCGAGCAGTACTTC
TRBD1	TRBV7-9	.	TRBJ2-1	CASSLGAGTGGTRLFF	TGTGCCAGCAGCTTAGGCGCCGGGACAGGGGGCACGAGGCTGTTCTTC
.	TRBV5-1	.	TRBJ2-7	CASSFPGDEQYF	TGCGCCAGCAGCTTCCCTGGGGACGAGCAGTACTTC
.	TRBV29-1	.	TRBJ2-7	CSVVLGDFYSYEQYF	TGCAGCGTTGTCCTGGGGGACTTTTACTCGTACGAGCAGTACTTC
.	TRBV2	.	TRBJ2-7	CASSGFRDTHYF	TGTGCCAGCAGCGGGTTTCGGGACACCCATTACTTC
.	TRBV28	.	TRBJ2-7	CASSLPTGRIYEQYF	TGTGCCAGCAGCCTCCCGACAGGGAGGATCTACGAGCAGTACTTC
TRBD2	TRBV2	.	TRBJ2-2	CASSEVGGRTTGELFF	TGTGCCAGCAGTGAAGTGGGCGGGAGGACCACCGGGGAGCTGTTTTTT
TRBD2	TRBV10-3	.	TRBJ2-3	CAISEAGTSGAQYF	TGTGCCATCAGTGAGGCCGGGACTAGCGGTGCGCAGTATTTT
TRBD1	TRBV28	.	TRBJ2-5	CASRAVRGRQETQYF	TGTGCCAGCAGAGCGGTGAGGGGGCGCCAAGAGACCCAGTACTTC
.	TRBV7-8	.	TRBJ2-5	CASSSQWGETQYF	TGTGCCAGCAGCTCTCAATGGGGGGAGACCCAGTACTTC
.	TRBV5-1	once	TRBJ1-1	CASSLGSQLNTEAFF	TGCGCCAGCAGCTTAGGATCGCAGCTGAACACTGAAGCTTTCTTT
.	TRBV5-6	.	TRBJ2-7	CASSWGAGQDSYEQYF	TGTGCCAGCAGCTGGGGAGCAGGGCAAGACTCCTACGAGCAGTACTTC
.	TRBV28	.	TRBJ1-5	CASSYPGFGNQPQHF	TGTGCCAGCAGTTACCCCGGGTTTGGCAATCAGCCCCAGCATTTT
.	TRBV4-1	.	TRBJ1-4	CASSQDQGRTPTNEKLFF	TGCGCCAGCAGCCAAGATCAAGGGCGTACCCCAACTAATGAAAAACTGTTTTTT
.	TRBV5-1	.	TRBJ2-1	CASSTRDNNEQFF	TGCGCCAGCAGCACCCGGGACAACAATGAGCAGTTCTTC
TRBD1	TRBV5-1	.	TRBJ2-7	CASSLTGQSSYEQYF	TGCGCCAGCAGCTTGACGGGACAGAGCTCCTACGAGCAGTACTTC
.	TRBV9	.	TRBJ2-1	CASSDSSGQADNEQFF	TGTGCCAGCAGCGATTCTAGCGGACAGGCCGACAATGAGCAGTTCTTC
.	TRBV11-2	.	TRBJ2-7	CASSLVTGFSYEQYF	TGTGCCAGCAGCTTAGTTACGGGGTTCTCCTACGAGCAGTACTTC
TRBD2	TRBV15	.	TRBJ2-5	CATSLPGGQETQYF	TGTGCCACCAGCCTCCCGGGAGGACAAGAGACCCAGTACTTC
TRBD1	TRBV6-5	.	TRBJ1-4	CASSYSTGGYEKLFF	TGTGCCAGCAGTTACTCGACAGGGGGTTATGAAAAACTGTTTTTT
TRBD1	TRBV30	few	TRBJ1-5	CACQTGGFNQPQHF	TGTGCCTGCCAGACAGGGGGTTTCAATCAGCCCCAGCATTTT
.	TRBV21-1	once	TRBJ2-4	CPKNIQYF	TGTCCCAAAAACATTCAGTACTTC
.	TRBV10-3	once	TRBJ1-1	CAISEFAGREAFF	TGTGCCATCAGTGAATTCGCAGGGAGAGAAGCTTTCTTT
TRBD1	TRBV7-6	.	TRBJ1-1	CASSLRIPGQQLNTEAFF	TGTGCCAGCAGCTTGAGAATCCCGGGACAGCAGCTGAACACTGAAGCTTTCTTT
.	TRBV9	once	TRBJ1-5	CASSAGGRDQPQHF	TGTGCCAGCAGCGCCGGGGGACGGGATCAGCCCCAGCATTTT
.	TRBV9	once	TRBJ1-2	CASSVTGSHYGYTF	TGTGCCAGCAGCGTCACAGGGTCCCACTATGGCTACACCTTC
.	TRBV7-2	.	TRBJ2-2	CASTPWSTLNTGELFF	TGTGCCAGCACCCCTTGGTCGACTTTGAACACCGGGGAGCTGTTTTTT
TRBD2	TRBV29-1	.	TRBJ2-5	CSVEGLAGETQYF	TGCAGCGTTGAAGGTCTAGCGGGAGAGACCCAGTACTTC
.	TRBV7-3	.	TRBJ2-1	CASSKGRTAYNEQFF	TGTGCCAGCAGCAAAGGCCGGACAGCATACAATGAGCAGTTCTTC
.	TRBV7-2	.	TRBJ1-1	CASTFRLQNTEAFF	TGTGCCAGCACCTTTCGGCTCCAGAACACTGAAGCTTTCTTT
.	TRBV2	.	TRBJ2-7	CAIGGEIYEQYF	TGTGCCATCGGCGGGGAGATCTACGAGCAGTACTTC
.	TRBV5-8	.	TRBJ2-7	CASSLALYEQYF	TGTGCCAGCAGCTTGGCCCTCTACGAGCAGTACTTC
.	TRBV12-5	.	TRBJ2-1	CASGLSSYNEQFF	TGTGCTAGTGGTTTGAGTAGCTACAATGAGCAGTTCTTC
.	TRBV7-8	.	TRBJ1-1	CASRGWGMNTEAFF	TGTGCCAGCAGGGGGTGGGGGATGAACACTGAAGCTTTCTTT
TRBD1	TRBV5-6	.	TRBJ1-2	CASSRFPGQGREGYTF	TGTGCCAGCAGCAGATTTCCGGGACAGGGGAGGGAGGGCTACACCTTC
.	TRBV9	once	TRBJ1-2	CASSVADGYTF	TGTGCCAGCAGCGTAGCGGATGGCTACACCTTC
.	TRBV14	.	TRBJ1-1	CASSDGRWTEAFF	TGTGCCAGCAGCGATGGAAGGTGGACTGAAGCTTTCTTT
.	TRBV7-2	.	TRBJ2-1	CASSQSQLAYNEQFF	TGTGCCAGCAGCCAAAGTCAACTAGCCTACAATGAGCAGTTCTTC
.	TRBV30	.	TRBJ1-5	CAWRGPNPNQPQHF	TGTGCCTGGAGGGGACCTAACCCTAATCAGCCCCAGCATTTT
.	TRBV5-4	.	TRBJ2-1	CASSLAPGASSYNEQFF	TGTGCCAGCAGCTTGGCCCCGGGGGCAAGCTCCTACAATGAGCAGTTCTTC
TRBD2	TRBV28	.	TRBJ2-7	CASSRIGLAGGDEQYF	TGTGCCAGCAGTAGAATCGGACTAGCGGGGGGCGACGAGCAGTACTTC